This is a list of T cell receptor beta chains from one sample in a study of blood T cell repertoires in COVID-19. Generated by immunoSEQ multiplex PCR, the TCRdb table keeps only in-frame clones and is missing some. Of 70,000 or so clones in the sample, about 69% were seen once. Specimen: peripheral blood. These receptors came from an older man with acute or convalescent COVID-19. Both conserved end residues are part of each CDR3. D genes are given only for firm matches. The size field is filled for only some rows; it gives once, few, many or a size class.

v_call	d_call	clone_size	j_call	cdr3_aa	cdr3_nt
TRBV7-7	TRBD2	NA	TRBJ2-1	CASSLAEGLAGNYNEQFF	TGTGCTAGCAGCTTAGCTGAAGGTCTAGCGGGAAACTACAATGAGCAGTTCTTC
TRBV19	NA	NA	TRBJ2-1	CASSRQFASYNEQFF	TGTGCCAGTAGTAGACAGTTTGCATCCTACAATGAGCAGTTCTTC
TRBV19	TRBD2	once	TRBJ2-1	CASRPLAGGRNEQFF	TGTGCCAGTAGGCCATTAGCGGGAGGGAGGAATGAGCAGTTCTTC
TRBV7-8	TRBD2	NA	TRBJ2-3	CASSQGTSGSTDTQYF	TGTGCCAGCAGCCAAGGGACTAGCGGAAGCACAGATACGCAGTATTTT
TRBV14	TRBD2	few	TRBJ2-2	CASSAPLAGGFANTGELFF	TGTGCCAGCAGCGCCCCCCTTGCGGGGGGGTTCGCGAACACCGGGGAGCTGTTTTTT
TRBV29-1	NA	NA	TRBJ1-1	CSVQTANTEAFF	TGCAGCGTTCAGACAGCGAACACTGAAGCTTTCTTT
TRBV28	TRBD2	few	TRBJ2-7	CASTQGPSGIRYEQYF	TGTGCCAGCACCCAGGGGCCTAGCGGGATTCGTTACGAGCAGTACTTC
TRBV19	TRBD1	NA	TRBJ1-2	CASSIGQGHGYTF	TGTGCCAGTAGTATTGGACAGGGGCATGGCTACACCTTC
TRBV10-3	NA	NA	TRBJ2-2	CAISEGGFSGELFF	TGTGCCATCAGTGAGGGGGGCTTTTCCGGGGAGCTGTTTTTT
TRBV19	NA	NA	TRBJ2-7	CASSRTGLLEQYF	TGTGCCAGTAGTCGAACGGGACTTCTCGAGCAGTACTTC
TRBV6-5	TRBD1	NA	TRBJ2-2	CASSLSNRGDGELFF	TGTGCCAGCAGTTTAAGCAACAGGGGAGACGGGGAGCTGTTTTTT
TRBV6-2/TRBV6-3	TRBD1	few	TRBJ2-5	CASSYPSRGLETQYF	TGTGCCAGCAGTTACCCATCCAGGGGGCTAGAGACCCAGTACTTC
TRBV28	TRBD2	NA	TRBJ2-7	CASNLAGGNEQYF	TGTGCCAGCAACCTAGCGGGAGGAAACGAGCAGTACTTC
TRBV5-1	TRBD1	NA	TRBJ1-4	CASSRTGTATNEKLFF	TGCGCCAGCAGCCGTACCGGGACAGCAACTAATGAAAAACTGTTTTTT
TRBV13	NA	NA	TRBJ2-3	CASSKPPTAQRGDTQYF	TGTGCCAGCAGTAAACCCCCGACAGCCCAAAGGGGAGATACGCAGTATTTT
TRBV6-5	NA	NA	TRBJ1-2	CASSYSPLNYGYTF	TGTGCCAGCAGTTACTCACCCCTAAACTATGGCTACACCTTC
TRBV19	TRBD1	NA	TRBJ2-2	CASRSTGGTGELFF	TGTGCCAGTAGAAGCACAGGGGGCACCGGGGAGCTGTTTTTT
TRBV18	NA	NA	TRBJ2-7	CASSQGRDNEQYF	TGTGCCAGCTCACAGGGGAGGGACAACGAGCAGTACTTC
TRBV18	NA	NA	TRBJ2-7	CASSPPYTGYEQYF	TGTGCCAGCTCACCACCATATACAGGCTACGAGCAGTACTTC
TRBV6-6	NA	NA	TRBJ1-2	CASSYSGPRNYGYTF	TGTGCCAGCAGTTACTCGGGTCCCAGGAACTATGGCTACACCTTC
TRBV10-3	TRBD1	NA	TRBJ2-5	CAISEGDRGKTQYF	TGTGCCATCAGTGAGGGGGACAGGGGAAAGACCCAGTACTTC
TRBV19	TRBD1	NA	TRBJ2-5	CASSIRGQLEETQYF	TGTGCCAGTAGTATACGGGGACAGTTGGAAGAGACCCAGTACTTC
TRBV11-3	TRBD2	NA	TRBJ2-1	CASSFGSGMYNEQFF	TGTGCCAGCAGCTTCGGCAGCGGGATGTACAATGAGCAGTTCTTC
TRBV7-2	NA	NA	TRBJ2-7	CASSFGGTNYEQYF	TGTGCCAGCAGCTTCGGCGGGACCAACTACGAGCAGTACTTC
TRBV25-1	NA	once	TRBJ2-2	CASSEYMNTGELFF	TGTGCCAGCAGTGAGTATATGAACACCGGGGAGCTGTTTTTT
TRBV18	TRBD1	NA	TRBJ2-5	CASSPPTGDHQETQYF	TGTGCCAGCTCACCACCGACAGGGGACCACCAAGAGACCCAGTACTTC
TRBV3-1/TRBV3-2	TRBD1	NA	TRBJ2-1	CASRADRASYNEQFF	TGTGCCAGCAGAGCCGACAGGGCTTCCTACAATGAGCAGTTCTTC
TRBV3-1/TRBV3-2	NA	NA	TRBJ1-4	CASSDPGGRTVEKLFF	TGTGCCAGCAGCGACCCGGGGGGCCGTACGGTGGAAAAACTGTTTTTT
TRBV3-1/TRBV3-2	TRBD1	NA	TRBJ1-2	CASTPFGDREGYTF	TGTGCCAGCACCCCCTTTGGTGACAGGGAAGGCTACACCTTC
TRBV28	NA	NA	TRBJ1-3	CASRPGGGLTGNTIYF	TGTGCCAGCAGACCCGGTGGGGGCTTAACGGGAAACACCATATATTTT
TRBV2	NA	NA	TRBJ2-3	CASSEVQFTDTQYF	TGTGCCAGCAGTGAGGTACAGTTCACAGATACGCAGTATTTT
TRBV5-4	NA	NA	TRBJ2-2	CASTSRREDGELFF	TGTGCCAGCACCTCGAGAAGGGAGGACGGGGAGCTGTTTTTT
TRBV6-5	NA	NA	TRBJ2-1	CASRKGGSYNEQFF	TGTGCCAGCAGAAAGGGAGGTAGCTACAATGAGCAGTTCTTC
TRBV3-1/TRBV3-2	NA	few	TRBJ1-1	CASSQAGETEAFF	TGTGCCAGCAGCCAAGCCGGGGAGACTGAAGCTTTCTTT
TRBV7-6	TRBD2	NA	TRBJ2-7	CASSLDTGLAGVSYEQYF	TGTGCCAGCAGCTTAGACACGGGACTAGCGGGAGTGTCCTACGAGCAGTACTTC
TRBV28	NA	NA	TRBJ2-5	CASSLMVRSDYQETQYF	TGTGCCAGCAGTTTAATGGTACGCTCGGACTACCAAGAGACCCAGTACTTC
TRBV5-1	NA	NA	TRBJ1-1	CASSLADSGIEAFF	TGCGCCAGCAGCTTGGCCGATTCGGGGATTGAAGCTTTCTTT
TRBV25-1	TRBD1	NA	TRBJ1-2	CASSFAGTVYGYTF	TGTGCCAGCAGTTTCGCCGGGACAGTCTATGGCTACACCTTC
TRBV12-3/TRBV12-4	NA	NA	TRBJ1-2	CASSLGLGYTF	TGTGCCAGCAGTTTAGGTCTCGGCTACACCTTC
TRBV11-2	NA	NA	TRBJ1-1	CASRVGGTEAFF	TGTGCCAGCAGGGTGGGGGGCACTGAAGCTTTCTTT